The T cell receptor beta chain described here comes from a study of molecular identifiers for immune sequencing clone quantification. Using its own MiXCR run on the PCR reads, TCRdb lists one record per CDR3 protein. The sample yields approximately 97,000 distinct CDR3 sequences, more than 20% seen once. This clonotype came up once. A read error is possible here, since a much larger clone lies one base away. The CDR3 runs to 15 residues. CDR1 is LNHDA and CDR2 is SQIVND in the germline V gene (reference sequence). The chain recombines TRBV19 with TRBJ2-2; the match to TRBD1 covers 9 bases. This TCR was recovered from a human donor in good health. Some libraries in this study had Jurkat cell RNA spiked in. Input material: naive CD8+ T cells from blood, with Jurkat cell RNA spiked in. As for subset: FACS-sorted CD8+CD4-CCR7+CD45RA+ naive T cells. The CDR3 sequence is CASSTGTGPTGELVF. For the CDR3, the DNA is TGTGCCAGTAGTACCGGGACAGGGCCCACCGGGGAGCTGGTTTTT.